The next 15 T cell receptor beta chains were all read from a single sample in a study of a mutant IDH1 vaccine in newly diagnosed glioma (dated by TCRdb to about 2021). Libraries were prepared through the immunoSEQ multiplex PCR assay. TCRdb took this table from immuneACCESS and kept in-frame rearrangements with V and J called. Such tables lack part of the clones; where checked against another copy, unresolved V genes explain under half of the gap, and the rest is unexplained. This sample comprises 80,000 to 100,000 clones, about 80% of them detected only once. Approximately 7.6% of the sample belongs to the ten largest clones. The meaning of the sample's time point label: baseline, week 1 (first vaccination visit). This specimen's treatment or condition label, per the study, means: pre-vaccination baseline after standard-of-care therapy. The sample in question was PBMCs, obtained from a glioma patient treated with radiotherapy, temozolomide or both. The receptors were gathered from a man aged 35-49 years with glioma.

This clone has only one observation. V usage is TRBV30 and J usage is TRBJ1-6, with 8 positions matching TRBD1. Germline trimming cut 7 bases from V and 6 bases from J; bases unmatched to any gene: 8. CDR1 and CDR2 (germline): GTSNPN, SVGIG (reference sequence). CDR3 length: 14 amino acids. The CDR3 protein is CAYRQGLGNSPLHF. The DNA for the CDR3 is TGTGCCTACCGACAGGGGTTGGGTAATTCACCCCTCCACTTT.

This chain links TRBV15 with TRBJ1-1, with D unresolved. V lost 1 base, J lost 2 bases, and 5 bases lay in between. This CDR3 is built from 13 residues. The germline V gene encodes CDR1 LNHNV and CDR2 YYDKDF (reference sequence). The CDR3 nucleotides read TGTGCCACCAGCAGAGCCATCAACACTGAAGCTTTCTTT. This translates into CATSRAINTEAFF.

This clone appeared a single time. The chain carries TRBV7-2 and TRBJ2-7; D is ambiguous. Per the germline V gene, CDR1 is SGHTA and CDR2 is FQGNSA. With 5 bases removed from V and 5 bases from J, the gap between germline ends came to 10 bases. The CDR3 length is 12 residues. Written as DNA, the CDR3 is TGTGCCAGCAGCCCCTTATTCCACGAGCAGTACTTC. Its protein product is CASSPLFHEQYF.

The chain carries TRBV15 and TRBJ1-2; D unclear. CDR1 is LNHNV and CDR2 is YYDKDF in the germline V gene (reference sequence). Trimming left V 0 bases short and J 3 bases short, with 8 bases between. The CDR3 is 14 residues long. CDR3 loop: CATSREQSDYGYTF. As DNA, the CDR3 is TGTGCCACCAGCAGAGAACAGAGTGACTATGGCTACACCTTC.

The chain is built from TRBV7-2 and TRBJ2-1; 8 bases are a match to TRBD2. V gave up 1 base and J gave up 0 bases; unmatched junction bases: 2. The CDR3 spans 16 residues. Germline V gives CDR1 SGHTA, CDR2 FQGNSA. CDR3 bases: TGTGCCAGCAGCTTAGGGGGACTAGTCTCCTACAATGAGCAGTTCTTC. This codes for CASSLGGLVSYNEQFF.

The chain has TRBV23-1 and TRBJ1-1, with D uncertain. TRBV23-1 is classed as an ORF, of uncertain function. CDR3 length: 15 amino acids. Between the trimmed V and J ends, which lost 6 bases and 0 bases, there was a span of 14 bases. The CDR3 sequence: CASSPRAAMNTEAFF. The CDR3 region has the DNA TGCGCCAGCAGCCCCCGGGCAGCAATGAACACTGAAGCTTTCTTT.

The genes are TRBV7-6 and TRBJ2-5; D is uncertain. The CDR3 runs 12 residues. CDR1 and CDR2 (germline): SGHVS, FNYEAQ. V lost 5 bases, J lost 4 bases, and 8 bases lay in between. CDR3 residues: CASSPVRETQYF. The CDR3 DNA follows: TGTGCCAGCAGCCCCGTCAGAGAGACCCAGTACTTC.

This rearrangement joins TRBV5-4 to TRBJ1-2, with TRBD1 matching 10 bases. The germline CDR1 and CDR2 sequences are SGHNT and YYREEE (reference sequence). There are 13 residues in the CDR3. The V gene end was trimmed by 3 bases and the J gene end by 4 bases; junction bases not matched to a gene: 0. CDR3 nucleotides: TGTGCCAGCAGCTGGACAGGGGGCTATGGCTACACCTTC. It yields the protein CASSWTGGYGYTF.

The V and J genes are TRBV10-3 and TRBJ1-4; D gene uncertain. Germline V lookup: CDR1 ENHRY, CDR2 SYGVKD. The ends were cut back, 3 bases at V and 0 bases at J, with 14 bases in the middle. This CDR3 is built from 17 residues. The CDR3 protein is CAISDWKDHTTNEKLFF. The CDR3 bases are TGTGCCATCAGTGACTGGAAGGACCATACAACTAATGAAAAACTGTTTTTT.

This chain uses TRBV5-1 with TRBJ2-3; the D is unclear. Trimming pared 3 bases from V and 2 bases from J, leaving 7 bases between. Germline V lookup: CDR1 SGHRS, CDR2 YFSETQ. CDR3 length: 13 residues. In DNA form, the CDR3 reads TGCGCCAGCAGCTCAATGATCACAGATACGCAGTATTTT. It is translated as CASSSMITDTQYF.

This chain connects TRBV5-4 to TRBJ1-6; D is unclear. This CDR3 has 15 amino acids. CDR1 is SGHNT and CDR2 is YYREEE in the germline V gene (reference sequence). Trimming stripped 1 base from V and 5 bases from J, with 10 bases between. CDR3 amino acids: CASSLRAGNNSPLHF. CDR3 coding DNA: TGTGCCAGCAGCTTGCGGGCAGGAAATAATTCACCCCTCCACTTT.

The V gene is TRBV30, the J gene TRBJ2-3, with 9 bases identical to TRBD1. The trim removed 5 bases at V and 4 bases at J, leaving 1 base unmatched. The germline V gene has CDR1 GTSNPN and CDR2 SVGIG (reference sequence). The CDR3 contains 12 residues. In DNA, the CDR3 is TGTGCCTGGCGACAGGGGGCAGATACGCAGTATTTT. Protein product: CAWRQGADTQYF.

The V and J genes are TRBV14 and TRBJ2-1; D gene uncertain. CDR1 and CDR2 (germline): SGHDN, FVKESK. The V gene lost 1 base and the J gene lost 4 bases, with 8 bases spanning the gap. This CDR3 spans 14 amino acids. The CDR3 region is CASSQVSIYNEQFF. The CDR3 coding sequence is TGTGCCAGCAGCCAAGTATCGATATACAATGAGCAGTTCTTC.

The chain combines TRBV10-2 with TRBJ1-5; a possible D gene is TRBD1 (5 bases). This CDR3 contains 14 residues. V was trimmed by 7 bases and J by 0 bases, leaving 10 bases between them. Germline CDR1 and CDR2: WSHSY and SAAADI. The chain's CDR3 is CASKEGSSNQPQHF. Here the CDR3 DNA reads TGCGCCAGCAAAGAGGGGAGTAGCAATCAGCCCCAGCATTTT.

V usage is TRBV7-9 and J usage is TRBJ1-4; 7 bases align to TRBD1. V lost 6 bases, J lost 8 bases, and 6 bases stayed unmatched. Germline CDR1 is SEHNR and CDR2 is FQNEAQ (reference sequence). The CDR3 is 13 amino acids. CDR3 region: CASRTGYGEKLFF. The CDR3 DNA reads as TGTGCCAGCAGGACAGGGTACGGAGAAAAACTGTTTTTT.